The 8 T cell receptor beta chains presented below share a single source sample, sequenced in a study of blood T cell repertoires in COVID-19. Produced via immunoSEQ multiplex PCR; TCRdb's table is partial and in-frame only. The profile covers approximately 230,000 clones, with roughly 87% appearing a single time and 6% to 7% taken by the ten largest. Sequenced: PBMCs or T cells enriched from blood (not recorded which). All receptors derive from a woman aged 25 to 39 with acute COVID-19.

This chain links TRBV6-2 or TRBV6-3 with TRBJ2-3; TRBD2 aligns across 8 bases. The CDR3 spans 17 residues. The trim removed 5 bases at V and 4 bases at J, leaving 14 bases unmatched. CDR1 is MNHEY, CDR2 SVGEGT, per germline. CDR3: CASSGASAGGVSDTQYF. As DNA, the CDR3 is TGTGCCAGCAGTGGGGCAAGCGCGGGAGGTGTATCAGATACGCAGTATTTT.

This chain links TRBV9 with TRBJ2-3; 10 bases are shared with TRBD2. CDR1 and CDR2 (germline): SGDLS, YYNGEE. J lost 1 base, V lost 4 bases, and 15 bases had no gene match. There are 19 residues in the CDR3. The CDR3 here is CASSTEKAGGAPGTDTQYF. The CDR3 DNA follows: TGTGCCAGCAGCACGGAAAAAGCGGGGGGGGCTCCCGGCACAGATACGCAGTATTTT.

The chain couples TRBV2 to TRBJ2-3; TRBD1 matches 8 bases. Losses at the gene ends were 3 bases for V and 4 bases for J; bases not matched to a gene: 6. This CDR3 has 15 residues. Germline lookup yields CDR1 SNHLY and CDR2 FYNNEI. CDR3 bases: TGTGCCAGCAGTGATTGGACAGGGAGAGCAGATACGCAGTATTTT. Protein: CASSDWTGRADTQYF.

Comments on this clone: Sequence at one end of the junction differs from germline and may be a read error. The rearrangement links TRBV5-1 to TRBJ2-7; no definite D call. Per germline, CDR1 SGHRS and CDR2 YFSETQ. This CDR3 comprises 13 residues. The CDR3 bases are TGCGCCAGCAGCTTGGAACTCCCCGGATCGCAGGACTTC. Protein product: CASSLELPGSQDF.

V usage is TRBV7-2 and J usage is TRBJ2-5; D may be TRBD2 (7 bases). Germline CDR1 is SGHTA and CDR2 is FQGNSA. Trimming removed 6 bases at V and 3 bases at J, with 14 bases between. The CDR3 covers 14 residues. The CDR3 spells CASSRRGREETQYF. For the CDR3, the DNA is TGTGCCAGCAGTCGGAGGGGGAGGGAAGAGACCCAGTACTTC.

The chain uses TRBV18 and TRBJ2-5; D is perhaps TRBD2 (5 bases). This CDR3 comprises 18 residues. Germline assignment: CDR1 KGHSH and CDR2 LQKENI. The ends were cut back, 1 base at V and 4 bases at J, with 22 bases in the middle. The DNA for the CDR3 is TGTGCCAGCTCACCACTTCCAGCCTTAGGAGGTTTTGGAGAGACCCAGTACTTC. It translates to CASSPLPALGGFGETQYF.

J is TRBJ1-1 and V is TRBV5-1; 10 bases match TRBD1. Germline CDR1 SGHRS, CDR2 YFSETQ. The CDR3 contains 15 residues. J lost 5 bases, V lost 0 bases, and 4 bases had no gene match. In nucleotides, the CDR3 is TGCGCCAGCAGCTTGGTGACAGGGGGCCGGACTGAAGCTTTCTTT. This sequence encodes CASSLVTGGRTEAFF. The variable domain in full, with the rest retrieved from reference TRBV5-1 and TRBJ1-1, is KAGVTQTPRYLIKTRGQQVTLSCSPISGHRSVSWYQQTPGQGLQFLFEYFSETQRNKGNFPGRFSGRQFSNSRSEMNVSTLELGDSALYLCASSLVTGGRTEAFFGQGTRLTVV.

The J gene is TRBJ2-2, the V gene TRBV7-2, with D hard to call. The CDR3 loop spans 16 amino acids. The germline CDR1 and CDR2 sequences are SGHTA and FQGNSA. Trimming took 1 base from V and 0 from J, leaving 9 bases between them. In DNA, the CDR3 is TGTGCCAGCAGCTTAGTCGGCAGGACGAACACCGGGGAGCTGTTTTTT. This codes for CASSLVGRTNTGELFF.